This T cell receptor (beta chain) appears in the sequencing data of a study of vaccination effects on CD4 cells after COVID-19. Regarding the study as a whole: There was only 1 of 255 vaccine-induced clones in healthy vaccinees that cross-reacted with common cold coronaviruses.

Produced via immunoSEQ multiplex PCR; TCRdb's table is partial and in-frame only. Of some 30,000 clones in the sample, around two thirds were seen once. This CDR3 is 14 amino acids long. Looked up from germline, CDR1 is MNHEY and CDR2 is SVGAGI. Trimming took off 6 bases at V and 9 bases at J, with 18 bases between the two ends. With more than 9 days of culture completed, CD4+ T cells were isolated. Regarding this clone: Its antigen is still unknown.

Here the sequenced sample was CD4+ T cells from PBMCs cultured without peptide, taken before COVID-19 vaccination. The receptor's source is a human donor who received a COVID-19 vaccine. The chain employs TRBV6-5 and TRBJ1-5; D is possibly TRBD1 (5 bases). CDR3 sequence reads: CASRKSGTYTPQHF. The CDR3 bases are TGTGCCAGCAGAAAATCCGGGACCTATACGCCCCAGCATTTT.